Below, 9 T cell receptor beta chains from the same sample are listed, as sequenced in a study of shared clonotypes between healthy human individuals. Assay used: immunoSEQ multiplex PCR; TCRdb lists only in-frame clones, some missing. The sample holds under 2.5 million clones, around 92% seen once. Sequenced material: naive CD4+ T cells from PBMCs. The sample's subset: CD45RA+ positively selected. The source of these receptors is a man between 18 and 35 years old in good health. Some clones in this sample may be carry-over from other donors' samples.

The chain is built from TRBV6-5 and TRBJ1-2, with 10 nucleotides matching TRBD1. V lost 2 bases, J lost 4 bases, and 1 base stayed unmatched. This CDR3 spans 14 amino acids. Looked up from germline, CDR1 is MNHEY and CDR2 is SVGAGI. The CDR3 nucleotides read TGTGCCAGCAGTTACGGGACAGGGGCCTATGGCTACACCTTC. Encoded protein: CASSYGTGAYGYTF.

The chain joins TRBV28 to TRBJ2-6; D unclear. The CDR3 runs to 13 residues. Germline V lookup: CDR1 MDHEN, CDR2 SYDVKM. V lost 2 bases and J 3 bases, leaving 2 bases between the germline ends. CDR3 DNA: TGTGCCAGCAGTTTACTTGGGGCCAACGTCCTGACTTTC. Residues: CASSLLGANVLTF.

V is TRBV4-1 and J is TRBJ2-1; D is possibly TRBD1 (5 bases). Germline V gene data show CDR1 as MGHRA and CDR2 as YSYEKL. Trimming took 0 bases from V and 5 from J, leaving 11 bases between them. The CDR3 sequence is 15 residues long. The CDR3 DNA reads as TGCGCCAGCAGCCAAGAGTATACAGGTGACAATGAGCAGTTCTTC. This codes for CASSQEYTGDNEQFF.

The gene calls are TRBV5-6 and TRBJ1-1; D remains ambiguous. This CDR3 comprises 13 residues. Per germline, CDR1 SGHDT and CDR2 YYEEEE. V shed 5 bases and J shed 5 bases, with 13 bases lying between them. The DNA for the CDR3 is TGTGCCAGCAGTTTCCCGTTGGGGACTGAAGCTTTCTTT. Residues: CASSFPLGTEAFF.

About this clone itself: This specimen includes other DNA sequences encoding the same CDR3. The chain links TRBV5-1 to TRBJ2-5; TRBD2 matches at 12 bases. There are 16 residues in the CDR3. CDR1 and CDR2 from the germline V gene are SGHRS and YFSETQ. J lost 2 bases, V lost 4 bases, and 6 bases had no gene match. CDR3: CASSPGTSGYQETQYF. The CDR3 DNA reads TGCGCCAGCAGCCCGGGGACTAGCGGGTATCAAGAGACCCAGTACTTC.

The chain couples TRBV7-3 to TRBJ1-2; D gene uncertain. With 6 bases removed from V and 0 bases from J, the gap between germline ends came to 17 bases. CDR3 size: 16 residues. From germline, CDR1 is SGHTA and CDR2 FQGTGA. CDR3 sequence: CASSLLSPAPNYGYTF. The CDR3, as DNA: TGTGCCAGCAGTCTCTTATCGCCAGCTCCTAACTATGGCTACACCTTC.

V usage is TRBV5-1 and J usage is TRBJ2-3, with D possibly being TRBD1 (5 bases). The CDR3 spans 15 residues. The germline V gene has CDR1 SGHRS and CDR2 YFSETQ. V lost 6 bases and J lost 0, with 14 bases in between. CDR3 sequence: CASTKTVSSTDTQYF. The CDR3, as DNA: TGCGCCAGCACCAAGACAGTTTCGAGCACAGATACGCAGTATTTT.

The chain uses TRBV7-3 and TRBJ2-1, with D perhaps TRBD1 or TRBD2 (5 bases each). V lost 5 bases, J lost 2 bases, and 19 bases lay in between. CDR3 length: 17 amino acids. Germline CDR1 reads SGHTA; CDR2 reads FQGTGA. DNA for the CDR3: TGTGCCAGCAGCCCCAACTGGGACCGAGGGCCCTACAATGAGCAGTTCTTC. Translation: CASSPNWDRGPYNEQFF.

Points on this clone: The sample carries other DNA sequences with the same CDR3. The chain combines TRBV18 with TRBJ2-7; D unclear. V was clipped by 2 bases and J by 4 bases, with 3 bases between them. The germline CDR1 and CDR2 sequences are KGHSH and LQKENI. CDR3 size: 11 residues. The CDR3 protein is CASSPGYEQYF. The CDR3 DNA follows: TGTGCCAGCTCACCAGGATACGAGCAGTACTTC.